A selection of T cell receptor beta chains follows, all from one sample in a study of blood T cell repertoires in COVID-19. Repertoires were generated with immunoSEQ multiplex PCR, while TCRdb's copy carries only in-frame clones and drops some. In the table there are roughly 200,000 clones, approximately 85% of which are singletons. What was sequenced was peripheral blood. The receptors shown here come from a woman in her sixties with acute or convalescent COVID-19. The CDR3 runs from the conserved cysteine through the conserved F or W. Fields, in order: V gene, clone size, D gene, J gene, CDR3 DNA, CDR3 protein. A D gene is named only where the DNA matches it firmly. Expanded clones are given a class, and other clones once, few, many or no size at all.

v_gene: TRBV10-3
abundance: .
d_gene: TRBD2
j_gene: TRBJ2-2
CDR3nt: TGTGCCACCAGCGGGAGCACCGGGGAGCTGTTTTTT
CDR3aa: CATSGSTGELFF

v_gene: TRBV28
abundance: .
d_gene: .
j_gene: TRBJ1-2
CDR3nt: TGTGCCAGCAGCCTAATCGACAGAGTCTCGATCAACTATGGCTACACCTTC
CDR3aa: CASSLIDRVSINYGYTF

v_gene: TRBV11-2
abundance: .
d_gene: .
j_gene: TRBJ2-1
CDR3nt: TGTGCCAGCAGCTTAGATCTTCCTCCCTACCCCTACAATGAGCAGTTCTTC
CDR3aa: CASSLDLPPYPYNEQFF

v_gene: TRBV30
abundance: .
d_gene: .
j_gene: TRBJ1-6
CDR3nt: TGTGCCTGGAGTTGGGAGGATTCACCCCTCCACTTT
CDR3aa: CAWSWEDSPLHF

v_gene: TRBV6-6
abundance: .
d_gene: TRBD1
j_gene: TRBJ1-6
CDR3nt: TGTGCCAGCAGGCCCGGGACAGGGAATGGCTCACCCCTCCACTTT
CDR3aa: CASRPGTGNGSPLHF

v_gene: TRBV27
abundance: .
d_gene: .
j_gene: TRBJ1-6
CDR3nt: TGTGCCAGCAGTCTTGTAACGGGGGGCAATTCACCCCTCCACTTT
CDR3aa: CASSLVTGGNSPLHF

v_gene: TRBV19
abundance: .
d_gene: .
j_gene: TRBJ1-6
CDR3nt: TGTGCCAGTAGTATTGCCGGGGGGACGGTTTCACCCCTCCACTTT
CDR3aa: CASSIAGGTVSPLHF

v_gene: TRBV2
abundance: .
d_gene: .
j_gene: TRBJ1-4
CDR3nt: TGTGCCAGCAGTGGAAACCGGGACATATTTGATCGGGGAGGGGAAAAACTGTTTTTT
CDR3aa: CASSGNRDIFDRGGEKLFF

v_gene: TRBV19
abundance: few
d_gene: TRBD1
j_gene: TRBJ2-2
CDR3nt: TGTGCCAGTATCTCGGACAGGGGAAGGACCGGGGAGCTGTTTTTT
CDR3aa: CASISDRGRTGELFF

v_gene: TRBV3-1/TRBV3-2
abundance: .
d_gene: TRBD1
j_gene: TRBJ2-5
CDR3nt: TGTGCCAGCAGGTTCGACAGGGCCTATCAAGAGACCCAGTACTTC
CDR3aa: CASRFDRAYQETQYF

v_gene: TRBV19
abundance: few
d_gene: TRBD1
j_gene: TRBJ1-5
CDR3nt: TGTGCCAGTAGTACCCCCGACAGGGGGAACAATCAGCCCCAGCATTTT
CDR3aa: CASSTPDRGNNQPQHF

v_gene: TRBV29-1
abundance: .
d_gene: .
j_gene: TRBJ1-1
CDR3nt: TGCAGCGTTGAGGCAGGGCTGAACACTGAAGCTTTCTTT
CDR3aa: CSVEAGLNTEAFF

v_gene: TRBV19
abundance: .
d_gene: .
j_gene: TRBJ2-2
CDR3nt: TGTGCCAGTAGTATCCGCCAGGTAGCGAACACCGGGGAGCTGTTTTTT
CDR3aa: CASSIRQVANTGELFF

v_gene: TRBV28
abundance: .
d_gene: .
j_gene: TRBJ1-2
CDR3nt: TGTGCCAGCAGTATCTCCGGGGGAGCTAACTATGGCTACACCTTC
CDR3aa: CASSISGGANYGYTF

v_gene: TRBV12-3/TRBV12-4
abundance: .
d_gene: TRBD1
j_gene: TRBJ2-2
CDR3nt: TGTGCCATCCAGGGGGCCAACACCGGGGAGCTGTTTTTT
CDR3aa: CAIQGANTGELFF

v_gene: TRBV6-5
abundance: few
d_gene: .
j_gene: TRBJ1-2
CDR3nt: TGTGCCACCCGACAGCTTAACTATGGCTACACCTTC
CDR3aa: CATRQLNYGYTF

v_gene: TRBV19
abundance: .
d_gene: .
j_gene: TRBJ2-6
CDR3nt: TGTGCCAGTACTGCGGGAACTCGCTCTGGGGCCAACGTCCTGACTTTC
CDR3aa: CASTAGTRSGANVLTF

v_gene: TRBV12-3/TRBV12-4
abundance: .
d_gene: .
j_gene: TRBJ1-2
CDR3nt: TGTGCCAGCAGTTTGGGTCAGGGGTATGGCTACACCTTC
CDR3aa: CASSLGQGYGYTF

v_gene: TRBV6-1
abundance: .
d_gene: .
j_gene: TRBJ1-1
CDR3nt: TGTGCCAGCAGTGAAGCCTCCCCGAACACTGAAGCTTTCTTT
CDR3aa: CASSEASPNTEAFF

v_gene: TRBV29-1
abundance: .
d_gene: TRBD2
j_gene: TRBJ2-1
CDR3nt: TGCAGCGTTGAAGTGCGGCTAGCGGGGCTCGGCGGCTCCTACAATGAGCAGTTCTTC
CDR3aa: CSVEVRLAGLGGSYNEQFF

v_gene: TRBV4-1
abundance: .
d_gene: .
j_gene: TRBJ1-1
CDR3nt: TGCGCCAGCAGCCAAGACGGGAAGGGAACTGAAGCTTTCTTT
CDR3aa: CASSQDGKGTEAFF

v_gene: TRBV28
abundance: .
d_gene: .
j_gene: TRBJ1-5
CDR3nt: TGTGCCAGCAGTTTATCGGGTAGGACTTCGTATCAGCCCCAGCATTTT
CDR3aa: CASSLSGRTSYQPQHF

v_gene: TRBV7-2
abundance: .
d_gene: TRBD1
j_gene: TRBJ1-2
CDR3nt: TGTGCCAGCAGCTTCGGACAGGGATGGTTCTATGGCTACACCTTC
CDR3aa: CASSFGQGWFYGYTF

v_gene: TRBV19
abundance: .
d_gene: TRBD1
j_gene: TRBJ1-1
CDR3nt: TGTGCCAGTAGGCCGGGACAGGGGGTCGGGGGGACTGAAGCTTTCTTT
CDR3aa: CASRPGQGVGGTEAFF

v_gene: TRBV2
abundance: .
d_gene: .
j_gene: TRBJ1-4
CDR3nt: TGTGCCAGCAGTGAAGTAGTGGGGCACGAAAAACTGTTTTTT
CDR3aa: CASSEVVGHEKLFF

v_gene: TRBV24-1
abundance: .
d_gene: .
j_gene: TRBJ1-5
CDR3nt: TGTGCCACCAACCAACAAGATCAGCCCCAGCATTTT
CDR3aa: CATNQQDQPQHF

v_gene: TRBV30
abundance: .
d_gene: .
j_gene: TRBJ1-4
CDR3nt: TGTGCCTGGACGGGTAGTACGGAAAAACTGTTTTTT
CDR3aa: CAWTGSTEKLFF

v_gene: TRBV19
abundance: .
d_gene: TRBD1
j_gene: TRBJ1-5
CDR3nt: TGTGCCAGCGGGACAGCCAGAGGGCAGCCCCAGCATTTT
CDR3aa: CASGTARGQPQHF

v_gene: TRBV5-4
abundance: .
d_gene: TRBD1
j_gene: TRBJ1-2
CDR3nt: TGTGCCAGCAGCCCACCTGGACAGGCGTTCTATGGCTACACCTTC
CDR3aa: CASSPPGQAFYGYTF

v_gene: TRBV9
abundance: .
d_gene: TRBD1
j_gene: TRBJ2-2
CDR3nt: TGTGCCAGCAGCCTAACGACAGGGGAAGACACCGGGGAGCTGTTTTTT
CDR3aa: CASSLTTGEDTGELFF

v_gene: TRBV5-1
abundance: .
d_gene: .
j_gene: TRBJ1-4
CDR3nt: TGCGCCAGCAGCTGGGGAGGGGCCCCTGGCGATGAAAAACTGTTTTTT
CDR3aa: CASSWGGAPGDEKLFF

v_gene: TRBV28
abundance: once
d_gene: .
j_gene: TRBJ1-3
CDR3nt: TGTGCCAGCAGTTTCGGGGGTCCAGGGGGAAACACCATATATTTT
CDR3aa: CASSFGGPGGNTIYF

v_gene: TRBV5-1
abundance: .
d_gene: .
j_gene: TRBJ2-2
CDR3nt: TGCGCCAGCAGTCGAGGGGGAGACACCGGGGAGCTGTTTTTT
CDR3aa: CASSRGGDTGELFF

v_gene: TRBV12-3/TRBV12-4
abundance: .
d_gene: TRBD1
j_gene: TRBJ1-5
CDR3nt: TGTGCCAGCACACAGGGGCAGGGGCAGCCCCAGCATTTT
CDR3aa: CASTQGQGQPQHF

v_gene: TRBV9
abundance: .
d_gene: TRBD1
j_gene: TRBJ1-2
CDR3nt: TGTGCCAGCAGCGAGGGACAGGGAAACTATGGCTACACCTTC
CDR3aa: CASSEGQGNYGYTF

v_gene: TRBV5-4
abundance: .
d_gene: TRBD1
j_gene: TRBJ2-4
CDR3nt: TGTGCCAGCAGCTTAGAGGGGGCAAGGGCCAAAAACATTCAGTACTTC
CDR3aa: CASSLEGARAKNIQYF

v_gene: TRBV19
abundance: .
d_gene: TRBD1
j_gene: TRBJ1-5
CDR3nt: TGTGCCAGTAGTGCCGGGACAGACTTCAATCAGCCCCAGCATTTT
CDR3aa: CASSAGTDFNQPQHF

v_gene: TRBV6-4
abundance: .
d_gene: .
j_gene: TRBJ1-5
CDR3nt: TGTGCCAGCAGTCAAGAGGGCGGGAGCAATCAGCCCCAGCATTTT
CDR3aa: CASSQEGGSNQPQHF

v_gene: TRBV2
abundance: once
d_gene: .
j_gene: TRBJ2-1
CDR3nt: TGTGCCAGCACCACAAGGCGGGACCGTAATGAGCAGTTCTTC
CDR3aa: CASTTRRDRNEQFF

v_gene: TRBV28
abundance: once
d_gene: TRBD1
j_gene: TRBJ1-1
CDR3nt: TGTGCCAGCAGTCCCTATGAGGGGGCATGGACTGAAGCTTTCTTT
CDR3aa: CASSPYEGAWTEAFF

v_gene: TRBV5-1
abundance: once
d_gene: TRBD2
j_gene: TRBJ2-1
CDR3nt: TGCGCCAGCAGCTTGGGAGCGGGAGGGTCCTACAATGAGCAGTTCTTC
CDR3aa: CASSLGAGGSYNEQFF

v_gene: TRBV9
abundance: .
d_gene: .
j_gene: TRBJ1-3
CDR3nt: TGTGCCAGCAGCGGGCAATCGGGAGACACCATATATTTT
CDR3aa: CASSGQSGDTIYF

v_gene: TRBV3-1/TRBV3-2
abundance: .
d_gene: .
j_gene: TRBJ1-3
CDR3nt: TGTGCCAGCAGTCCCCGCCTTCTTCTCCGGGTCAAAAAAGACACCATATATTTT
CDR3aa: CASSPRLLLRVKKDTIYF

v_gene: TRBV27
abundance: .
d_gene: .
j_gene: TRBJ1-1
CDR3nt: TGTGCCAGCAGTTTTGGGGGGTTCACTGAAGCTTTCTTT
CDR3aa: CASSFGGFTEAFF

v_gene: TRBV3-1/TRBV3-2
abundance: .
d_gene: .
j_gene: TRBJ2-1
CDR3nt: TGTGCCAGCAGCCCCTCAAGGAGTGCGCAGTTCTTC
CDR3aa: CASSPSRSAQFF

v_gene: TRBV18
abundance: once
d_gene: .
j_gene: TRBJ2-6
CDR3nt: TGTGCCAGCTCACCCGGCACAGGGATTGGGGCCAACGTCCTGACTTTC
CDR3aa: CASSPGTGIGANVLTF

v_gene: TRBV28
abundance: .
d_gene: .
j_gene: TRBJ1-3
CDR3nt: TGTGCCAGCAGTGCCAGTGCCTTCTCTGGAAACACCATATATTTT
CDR3aa: CASSASAFSGNTIYF

v_gene: TRBV12-5
abundance: .
d_gene: .
j_gene: TRBJ1-1
CDR3nt: TGTGCTAGTGGTTTGTCTCAGGAGAACACTGAAGCTTTCTTT
CDR3aa: CASGLSQENTEAFF

v_gene: TRBV5-1
abundance: .
d_gene: TRBD2
j_gene: TRBJ2-2
CDR3nt: TGCGCCAGCAGCTTGGCGGGACTAGCGGGAGTCGGCGGGGAGCTGTTTTTT
CDR3aa: CASSLAGLAGVGGELFF

v_gene: TRBV6-5
abundance: .
d_gene: .
j_gene: TRBJ1-2
CDR3nt: TGTGCCAGCAGAACTCAATCAACCCATGGCTACACCTTC
CDR3aa: CASRTQSTHGYTF

v_gene: TRBV5-4
abundance: .
d_gene: TRBD2
j_gene: TRBJ2-5
CDR3nt: TGTGCCAGCGGCGGTAGCGGGAGGAACCAAGAGACCCAGTACTTC
CDR3aa: CASGGSGRNQETQYF

v_gene: TRBV9
abundance: .
d_gene: .
j_gene: TRBJ2-3
CDR3nt: TGTGCCAGCAGCGTAGACGCGGGCAGAGGTACGCAGTATTTT
CDR3aa: CASSVDAGRGTQYF

v_gene: TRBV27
abundance: .
d_gene: .
j_gene: TRBJ1-2
CDR3nt: TGTGCCAGCAGCCTCGACGGGAACTATGGCTACACCTTC
CDR3aa: CASSLDGNYGYTF

v_gene: TRBV29-1
abundance: .
d_gene: TRBD2
j_gene: TRBJ2-3
CDR3nt: TGCAGCCACTCGGGTAGCGGGAGGGCAGATACGCAGTATTTT
CDR3aa: CSHSGSGRADTQYF

v_gene: TRBV28
abundance: .
d_gene: TRBD2
j_gene: TRBJ2-1
CDR3nt: TGTGCCAGCACCACCGGGACTAGCGTAGATAATGAGCAGTTCTTC
CDR3aa: CASTTGTSVDNEQFF

v_gene: TRBV27
abundance: .
d_gene: .
j_gene: TRBJ2-5
CDR3nt: TGTGCCAGCAGGAGTGGGCCGGAGACCCAGTACTTC
CDR3aa: CASRSGPETQYF

v_gene: TRBV7-3
abundance: .
d_gene: TRBD2
j_gene: TRBJ2-1
CDR3nt: TGTGCCAGCAGCTGGTTTAGCGGGAGTGATGAGCAGTTCTTC
CDR3aa: CASSWFSGSDEQFF